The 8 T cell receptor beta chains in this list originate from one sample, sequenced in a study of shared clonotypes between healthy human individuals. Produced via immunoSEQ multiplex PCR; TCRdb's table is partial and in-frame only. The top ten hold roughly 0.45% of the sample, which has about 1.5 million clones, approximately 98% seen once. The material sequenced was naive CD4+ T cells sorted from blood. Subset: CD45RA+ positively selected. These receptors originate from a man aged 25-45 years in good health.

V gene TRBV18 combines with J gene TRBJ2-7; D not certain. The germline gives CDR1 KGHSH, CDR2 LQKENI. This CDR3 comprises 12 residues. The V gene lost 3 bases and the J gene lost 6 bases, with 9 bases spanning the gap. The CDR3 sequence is CASSPVDREQYF. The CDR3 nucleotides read TGTGCCAGCTCACCCGTAGACCGCGAGCAGTACTTC.

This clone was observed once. CDR3 residues: CASRQPNYGYTF. Here the CDR3 DNA reads TGTGCCAGTCGACAACCCAACTATGGCTACACCTTC. The chain links TRBV19 to TRBJ1-2; D ambiguous. CDR1 and CDR2 (germline): LNHDA, SQIVND (reference sequence). V lost 8 bases and J 2 bases, leaving 9 bases between the germline ends. The CDR3 totals 12 residues.

The CDR3 DNA reads TGTGCCAGCAGCTCGTTGAAAGCGGGAGTGGAGACCCAGTACTTC. It specifies CASSSLKAGVETQYF. The V gene is TRBV11-2, the J gene TRBJ2-5, with 8 bases matching TRBD2. Germline V gene lookup returns CDR1 SGHAT and CDR2 FQNNGV. After removal of 4 bases from V and 5 bases from J, the junction contained 9 bases not matched to a gene. This CDR3 region has 15 residues.

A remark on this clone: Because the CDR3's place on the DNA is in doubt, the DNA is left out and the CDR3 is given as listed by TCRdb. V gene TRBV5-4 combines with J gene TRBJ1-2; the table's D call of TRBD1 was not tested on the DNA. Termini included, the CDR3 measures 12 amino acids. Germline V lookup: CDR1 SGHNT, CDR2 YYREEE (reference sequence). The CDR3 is CASSLVGQGNSF.

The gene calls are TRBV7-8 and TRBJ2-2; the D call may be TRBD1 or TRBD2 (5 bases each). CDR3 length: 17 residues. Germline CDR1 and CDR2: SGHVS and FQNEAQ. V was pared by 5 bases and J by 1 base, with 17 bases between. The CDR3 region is CASSPGPGTENTGELFF. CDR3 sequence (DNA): TGTGCCAGCAGCCCGGGGCCCGGGACGGAGAACACCGGGGAGCTGTTTTTT.

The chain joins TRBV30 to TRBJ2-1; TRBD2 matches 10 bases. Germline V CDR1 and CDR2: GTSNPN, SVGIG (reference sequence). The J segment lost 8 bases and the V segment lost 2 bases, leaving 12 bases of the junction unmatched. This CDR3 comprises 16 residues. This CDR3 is CAWSLLKAGGPDEQFF. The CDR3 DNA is TGTGCCTGGAGTCTCCTGAAAGCGGGAGGGCCCGATGAGCAGTTCTTC.

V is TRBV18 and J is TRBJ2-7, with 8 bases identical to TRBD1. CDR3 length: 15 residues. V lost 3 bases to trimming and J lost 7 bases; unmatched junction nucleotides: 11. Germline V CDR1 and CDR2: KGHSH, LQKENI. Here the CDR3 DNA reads TGTGCCAGCTCACCTCTACCAGGGGGCGCGGGGGAGCAGTACTTC. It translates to CASSPLPGGAGEQYF.

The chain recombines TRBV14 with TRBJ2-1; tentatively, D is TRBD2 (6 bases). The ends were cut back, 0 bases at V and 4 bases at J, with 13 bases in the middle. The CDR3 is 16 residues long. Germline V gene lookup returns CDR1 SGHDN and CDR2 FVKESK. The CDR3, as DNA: TGTGCCAGCAGCCAAGAAGGTGGGACTCTATACAATGAGCAGTTCTTC. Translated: CASSQEGGTLYNEQFF.